This TCR beta chain was identified during a study of blood T cell repertoires in COVID-19. V dropped 5 bases and J dropped 6 bases, with 20 bases sitting between them. CDR3 length: 16 residues. The V gene's germline CDR1 is SGHVS and CDR2 FNYEAQ. Original processing methods: Reference gene primer amplification in the assay estimated nucleated cell counts. The assay was immunoSEQ multiplex PCR, and TCRdb's table has in-frame clones only and misses some. Clone size and V and J calls were adopted from that table, with D and trimming inferred from the DNA. The sample comprises approximately 93,000 clones, around 72% of which are singletons, and 3% to 4% rests with the top ten.

The source is a man between 70 and 80 years old with COVID-19, enrolled during active disease. The sequenced sample consisted of peripheral blood. The chain recombines TRBV7-6 with TRBJ1-5; D is perhaps TRBD1 (6 bases). CDR3 loop: CASSLEQGVLSQPQHF. In DNA form, the CDR3 reads TGTGCCAGCAGCCTGGAACAGGGTGTTTTGAGTCAGCCCCAGCATTTT.